This T cell receptor beta chain derives from a study of control samples from healthy donors and cancer patients. Method: immunoSEQ multiplex PCR; TCRdb's copy keeps in-frame clones and lacks some. Of roughly 81,000 clones in the sample, 70% to 85% were seen once. The specimen sequenced was PBMCs. The TCR originated in a man in his sixties with head and neck cancer.

The CDR3 DNA sequence: TGTGCCACAAAACCTGGCGAGGGTACAGATACGCAGTATTTT. Protein product: CATKPGEGTDTQYF. J is TRBJ2-3 and V is TRBV11-2; D might be TRBD2 (5 bases). V lost 10 bases and J lost 3, with 17 bases in between. This CDR3 is 14 amino acids long. Germline V gene data show CDR1 as SGHAT and CDR2 as FQNNGV.